Presented here are 2 T cell receptor beta chains from one specimen sequenced in a study of CD8+ T cells in alopecia areata. cDNA prepared by RNA extraction and subsequent reverse transcription served as the template for sequencing. Assay used: immunoSEQ multiplex PCR; TCRdb lists only in-frame clones, some missing. Of about 130,000 clones listed, 58% are singletons. Material: CD4+ T cells sorted from blood, obtained at week 0. The receptors here all came from a human donor with alopecia areata.

The chain links TRBV5-4 to TRBJ2-4; 7 bases align to TRBD2. The V and J ends lost 4 bases and 14 bases, in that order; junction bases with no gene match: 9. This CDR3 has 12 residues. The germline gives CDR1 SGHNT, CDR2 YYREEE (reference sequence). This CDR3 reads CASSVRGDQEYF. CDR3 in DNA: TGTGCCAGCAGCGTTCGGGGGGACCAAGAGTACTTC.

The chain links TRBV2 to TRBJ1-2; D is unclear. The V gene's germline CDR1 is SNHLY and CDR2 FYNNEI. The CDR3 is 14 amino acids. Deletions cut 4 bases from V and 0 bases from J, with 9 bases between. The CDR3 sequence is CASSVMITNYGYTF. The CDR3 nucleotides read TGTGCCAGCAGTGTTATGATAACTAACTATGGCTACACCTTC.